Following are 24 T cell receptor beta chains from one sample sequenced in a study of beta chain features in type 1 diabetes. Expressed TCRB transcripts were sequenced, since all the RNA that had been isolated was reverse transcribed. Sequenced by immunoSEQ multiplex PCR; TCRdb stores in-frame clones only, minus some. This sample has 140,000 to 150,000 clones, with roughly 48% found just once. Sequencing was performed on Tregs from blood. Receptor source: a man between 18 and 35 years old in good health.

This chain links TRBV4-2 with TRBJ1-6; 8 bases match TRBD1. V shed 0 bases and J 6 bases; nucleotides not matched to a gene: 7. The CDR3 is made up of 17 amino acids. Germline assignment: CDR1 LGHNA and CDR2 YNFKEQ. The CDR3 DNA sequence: TGTGCCAGCAGCCAAGACGGACCAGGGGGCCCTAATTCACCCCTCCACTTT. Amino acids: CASSQDGPGGPNSPLHF.

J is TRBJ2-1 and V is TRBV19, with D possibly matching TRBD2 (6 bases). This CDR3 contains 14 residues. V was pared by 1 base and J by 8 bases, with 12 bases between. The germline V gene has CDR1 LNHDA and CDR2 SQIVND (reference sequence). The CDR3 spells CASSIVGGDDEQFF. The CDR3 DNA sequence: TGTGCCAGTAGTATAGTTGGAGGGGACGATGAGCAGTTCTTC.

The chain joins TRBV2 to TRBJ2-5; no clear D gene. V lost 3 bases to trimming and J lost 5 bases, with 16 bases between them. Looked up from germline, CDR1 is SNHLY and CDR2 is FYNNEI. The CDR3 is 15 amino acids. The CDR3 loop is CASSEVLITRETQYF. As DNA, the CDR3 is TGTGCCAGCAGTGAGGTGCTGATAACTCGGGAGACCCAGTACTTC. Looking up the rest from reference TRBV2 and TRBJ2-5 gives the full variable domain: EPEVTQTPSHQVTQMGQEVILRCVPISNHLYFYWYRQILGQKVEFLVSFYNNEISEKSEIFDDQFSVERPDGSNFTLKIRSTKLEDSAMYFCASSEVLITRETQYFGPGTRLLVL.

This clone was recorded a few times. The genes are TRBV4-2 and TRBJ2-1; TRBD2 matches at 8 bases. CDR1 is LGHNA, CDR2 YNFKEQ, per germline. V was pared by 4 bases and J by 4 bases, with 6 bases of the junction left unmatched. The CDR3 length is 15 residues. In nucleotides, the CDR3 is TGTGCCAGCAGCCCCGGGACTAGTGGATACAATGAGCAGTTCTTC. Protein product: CASSPGTSGYNEQFF.

In DNA form, the CDR3 reads TGTGCCAGTAGCGCCCAGGGGGCCTCTGGAAACACCATATATTTT. Residues: CASSAQGASGNTIYF. The chain recombines TRBV19 with TRBJ1-3, with 8 nucleotides matching TRBD1. Germline V CDR1 and CDR2: LNHDA, SQIVND (reference sequence). This CDR3 region has 15 residues. The junction had 4 bases not matched to a gene; V was cut back by 6 bases and J by 0 bases.

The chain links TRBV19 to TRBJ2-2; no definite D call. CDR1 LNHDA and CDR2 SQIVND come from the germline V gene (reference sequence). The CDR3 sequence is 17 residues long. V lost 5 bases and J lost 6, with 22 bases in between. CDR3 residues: CASSQLRPDMQPGELFF. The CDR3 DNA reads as TGTGCCAGTAGTCAGCTCCGACCTGACATGCAACCCGGGGAGCTGTTTTTT.

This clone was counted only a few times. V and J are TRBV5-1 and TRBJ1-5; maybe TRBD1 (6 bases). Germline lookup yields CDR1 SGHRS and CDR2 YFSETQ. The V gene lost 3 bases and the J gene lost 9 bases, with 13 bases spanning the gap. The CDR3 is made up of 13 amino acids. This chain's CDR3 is CASSWGPQWPQHF. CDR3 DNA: TGCGCCAGCAGCTGGGGGCCTCAATGGCCCCAGCATTTT. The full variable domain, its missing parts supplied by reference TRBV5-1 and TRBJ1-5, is KAGVTQTPRYLIKTRGQQVTLSCSPISGHRSVSWYQQTPGQGLQFLFEYFSETQRNKGNFPGRFSGRQFSNSRSEMNVSTLELGDSALYLCASSWGPQWPQHFGDGTRLSIL.

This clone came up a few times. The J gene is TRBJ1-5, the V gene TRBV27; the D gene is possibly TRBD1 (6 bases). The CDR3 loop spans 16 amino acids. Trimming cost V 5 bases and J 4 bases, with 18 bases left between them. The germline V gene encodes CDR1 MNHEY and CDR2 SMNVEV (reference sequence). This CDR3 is CASSPKTGSLNQPQHF. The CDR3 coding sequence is TGTGCCAGCAGTCCAAAAACAGGGAGTCTGAATCAGCCCCAGCATTTT.

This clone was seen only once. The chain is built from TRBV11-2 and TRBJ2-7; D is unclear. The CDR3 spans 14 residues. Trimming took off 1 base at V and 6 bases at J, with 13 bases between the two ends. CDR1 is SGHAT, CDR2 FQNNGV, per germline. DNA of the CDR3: TGTGCCAGCAGCTTAGCTGCCAGAATAAGCGAGCAGTACTTC. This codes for CASSLAARISEQYF.

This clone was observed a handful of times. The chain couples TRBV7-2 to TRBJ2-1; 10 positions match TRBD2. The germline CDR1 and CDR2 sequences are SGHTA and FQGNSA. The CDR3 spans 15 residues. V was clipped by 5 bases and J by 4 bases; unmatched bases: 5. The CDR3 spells CASSLTSGPYNEQFF. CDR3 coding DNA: TGTGCCAGCAGCCTGACTAGCGGGCCTTACAATGAGCAGTTCTTC.

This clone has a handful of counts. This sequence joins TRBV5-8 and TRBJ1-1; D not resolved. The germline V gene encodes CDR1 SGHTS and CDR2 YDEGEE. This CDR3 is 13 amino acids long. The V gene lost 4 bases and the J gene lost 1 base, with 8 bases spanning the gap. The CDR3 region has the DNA TGTGCCAGCAGCCGCTATCCGAACACTGAAGCTTTCTTT. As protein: CASSRYPNTEAFF. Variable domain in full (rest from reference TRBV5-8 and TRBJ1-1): EAGVTQSPTHLIKTRGQQATLRCSPISGHTSVYWYQQALGLGLQFLLWYDEGEERNRGNFPPRFSGRQFPNYSSELNVNALELEDSALYLCASSRYPNTEAFFGQGTRLTVV.

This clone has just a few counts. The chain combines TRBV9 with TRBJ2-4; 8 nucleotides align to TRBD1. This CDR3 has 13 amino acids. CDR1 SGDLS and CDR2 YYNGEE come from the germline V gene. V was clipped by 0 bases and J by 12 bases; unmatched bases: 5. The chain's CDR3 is CASSVGQGAAQYF. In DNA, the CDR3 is TGTGCCAGCAGCGTAGGTCAGGGGGCTGCTCAGTACTTC.

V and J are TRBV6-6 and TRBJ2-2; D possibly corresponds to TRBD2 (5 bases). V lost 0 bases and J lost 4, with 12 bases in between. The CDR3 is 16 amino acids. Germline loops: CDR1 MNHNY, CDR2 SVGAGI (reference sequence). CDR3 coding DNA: TGTGCCAGCAGTTACTCTTTAGGGAGTGGCACCGGGGAGCTGTTTTTT. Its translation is CASSYSLGSGTGELFF.

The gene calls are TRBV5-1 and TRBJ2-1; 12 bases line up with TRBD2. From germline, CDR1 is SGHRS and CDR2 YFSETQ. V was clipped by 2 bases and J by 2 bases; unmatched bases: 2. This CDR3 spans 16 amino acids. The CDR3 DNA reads TGCGCCAGCAGCTTTCTAGCGGGGGGGCCCTACAATGAGCAGTTCTTC. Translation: CASSFLAGGPYNEQFF.

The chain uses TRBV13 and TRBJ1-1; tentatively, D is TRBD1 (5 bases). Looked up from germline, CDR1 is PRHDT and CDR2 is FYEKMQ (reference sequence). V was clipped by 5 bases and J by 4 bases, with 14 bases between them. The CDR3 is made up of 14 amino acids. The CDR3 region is CASSRAGQSTEAFF. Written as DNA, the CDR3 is TGTGCCAGCAGCCGTGCGGGGCAGAGCACTGAAGCTTTCTTT.

The CDR3, as DNA: TGTGCCAGTAGAGCGGACCGCCGCACAGATACGCAGTATTTT. The encoded protein is CASRADRRTDTQYF. The rearrangement links TRBV19 to TRBJ2-3; perhaps TRBD2 as D (5 bases). The V and J ends lost 6 bases and 1 base respectively, with 11 bases between them. The CDR3 is 14 residues long. The germline V gene encodes CDR1 LNHDA and CDR2 SQIVND (reference sequence).

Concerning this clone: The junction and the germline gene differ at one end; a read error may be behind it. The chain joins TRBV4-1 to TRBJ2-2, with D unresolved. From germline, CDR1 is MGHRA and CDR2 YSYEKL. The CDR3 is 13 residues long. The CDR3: CASSQLNTGELFF. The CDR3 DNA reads TGTGCCAGCAGCCAACTTAACACCGGGGAGCTGTTTTTT.

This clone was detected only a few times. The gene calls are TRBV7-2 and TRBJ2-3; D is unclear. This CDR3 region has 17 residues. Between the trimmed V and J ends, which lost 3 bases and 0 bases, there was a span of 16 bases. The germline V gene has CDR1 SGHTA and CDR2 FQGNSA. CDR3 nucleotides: TGTGCCAGCAGCTTTATTACGAACTACCCGAGCACAGATACGCAGTATTTT. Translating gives CASSFITNYPSTDTQYF.

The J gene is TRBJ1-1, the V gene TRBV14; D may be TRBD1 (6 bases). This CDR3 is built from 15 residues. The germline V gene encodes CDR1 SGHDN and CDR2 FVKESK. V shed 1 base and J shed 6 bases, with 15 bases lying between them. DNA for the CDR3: TGTGCCAGCAGCCAAGTTCCGGGGGCGGGGGCTGAAGCTTTCTTT. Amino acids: CASSQVPGAGAEAFF.

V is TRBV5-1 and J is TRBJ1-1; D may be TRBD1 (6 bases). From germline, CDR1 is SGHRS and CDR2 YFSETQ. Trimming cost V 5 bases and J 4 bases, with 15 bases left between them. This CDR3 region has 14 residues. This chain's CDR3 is CASRTGNWGTEAFF. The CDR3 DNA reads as TGCGCCAGCAGAACAGGGAACTGGGGCACTGAAGCTTTCTTT.

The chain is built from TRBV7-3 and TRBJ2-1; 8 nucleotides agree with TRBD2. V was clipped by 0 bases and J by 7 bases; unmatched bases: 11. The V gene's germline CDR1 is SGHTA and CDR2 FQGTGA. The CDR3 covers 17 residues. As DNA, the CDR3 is TGTGCCAGCAGCTTAACGTATGTTGCGGGGGGTGGTAATGAGCAGTTCTTC. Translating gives CASSLTYVAGGGNEQFF.

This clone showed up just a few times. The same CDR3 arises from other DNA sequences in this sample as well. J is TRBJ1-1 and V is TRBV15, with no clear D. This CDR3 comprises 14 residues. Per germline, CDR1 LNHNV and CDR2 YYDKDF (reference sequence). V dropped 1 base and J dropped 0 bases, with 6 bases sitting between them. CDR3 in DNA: TGTGCCACCAGCAGAGGACTGCTGAACACTGAAGCTTTCTTT. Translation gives CATSRGLLNTEAFF.

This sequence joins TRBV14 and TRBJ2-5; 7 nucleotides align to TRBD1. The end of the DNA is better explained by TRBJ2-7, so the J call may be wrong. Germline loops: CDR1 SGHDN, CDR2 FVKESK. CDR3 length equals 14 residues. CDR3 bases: TGTGCCAGCAGCCCAATTCCAGGGGGTGTCGAGCAGTACTTC. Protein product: CASSPIPGGVEQYF.

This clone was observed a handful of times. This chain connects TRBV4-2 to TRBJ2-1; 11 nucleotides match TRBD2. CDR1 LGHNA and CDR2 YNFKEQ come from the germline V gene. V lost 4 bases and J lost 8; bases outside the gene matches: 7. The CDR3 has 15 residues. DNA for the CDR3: TGTGCCAGCAGCCCTTTAGCGGGAGGGAGTCATGAGCAGTTCTTC. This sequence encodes CASSPLAGGSHEQFF.